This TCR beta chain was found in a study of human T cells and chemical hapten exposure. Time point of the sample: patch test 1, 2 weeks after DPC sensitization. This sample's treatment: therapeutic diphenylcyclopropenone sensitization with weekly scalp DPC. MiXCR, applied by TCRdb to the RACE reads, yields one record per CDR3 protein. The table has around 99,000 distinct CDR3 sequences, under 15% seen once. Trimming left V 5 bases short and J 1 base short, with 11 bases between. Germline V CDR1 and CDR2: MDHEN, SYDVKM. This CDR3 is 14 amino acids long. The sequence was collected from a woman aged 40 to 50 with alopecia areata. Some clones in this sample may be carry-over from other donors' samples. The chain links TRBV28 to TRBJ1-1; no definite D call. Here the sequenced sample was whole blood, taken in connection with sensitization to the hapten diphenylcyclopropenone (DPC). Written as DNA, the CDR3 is TGTGCCAGCAGTACCGATTGGAGGAACACTGAAGCTTTCTTT. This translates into CASSTDWRNTEAFF.